The present T cell receptor beta chain was sequenced within a study of blood T cell repertoires in COVID-19. Study summary: Sites across the United States, Italy and Spain contributed samples from acute and convalescent COVID-19.

Authors' methods: How many nucleated cells were present was estimated from reference gene primer amplification. Using immunoSEQ multiplex PCR, the repertoire was profiled, and TCRdb retains in-frame clones only, with some absent. Clonal size and the V and J genes are those of that table, whereas D and trimming came from the DNA. The table has under 200,000 clones, less than 90% seen once. This study enrolled people aged about 18 to 100 from approximately 24 US geographic areas. The study counted Cohort 3 donors as recovered given two negative PCRs, clearance, or symptom resolution. Germline V lookup: CDR1 MNHEY, CDR2 SVGAGI. With 6 bases clipped from V and 4 bases from J, the junction kept 9 bases outside the gene matches. There are 15 residues in the CDR3.

The sequenced sample was PBMCs or T cells enriched from blood (not recorded which). The rearrangement joins TRBV6-5 to TRBJ1-2; 9 bases match TRBD1. The clonotype comes from a woman between 50 and 59 years old who had recovered from COVID-19. CDR3 residues: CASSPGTGSIYGYTF. The CDR3 region has the DNA TGTGCCAGCAGCCCCGGGACAGGGTCGATCTATGGCTACACCTTC.